The source of this TCR beta chain is a study of beta chain features in type 1 diabetes. Regarding the study as a whole: Healthy donors had naive, central memory and Treg TCRB repertoires that appeared less similar than those seen among patients.

Germline V gene data show CDR1 as GTSNPN and CDR2 as SVGIG (reference sequence). V was trimmed by 4 bases and J by 0 bases, leaving 9 bases between them. This CDR3 is 13 amino acids long. What was sequenced were expressed TCRB transcripts, since all of the isolated RNA had been reverse transcribed. Sequencing used immunoSEQ multiplex PCR; TCRdb keeps in-frame clones, though not all of them. The repertoire has 200,000 to 300,000 clones, about 71% of them found once; the top ten carry around 0.057%. To note about this clone: The antigen remains undetermined. Additional DNA sequences in this sample encode the identical CDR3.

Only one heparinised blood draw was taken per donor, and its volume averaged approximately 120 mL. Cell sorting via CD45RO/CCR7/CD25/CD127/CD95/CD27 was performed to obtain CD4+ naive, central memory, regulatory and stem cell-like memory cells. This TCR came from a man younger than 40 in good health. Sequencing used naive CD4+ T cells from blood. The genes are TRBV30 and TRBJ1-1; no firm D call. The CDR3 region has the DNA TGTGCCTGGACCGTAGCTTTGAACACTGAAGCTTTCTTT. Translated, it gives CAWTVALNTEAFF.